Presented here are 18 T cell receptor beta chains from one specimen sequenced in a study of tumor-infiltrating lymphocytes in oesophageal squamous cell carcinoma. TCRdb processed the PCR reads anew with MiXCR; each CDR3 protein has one entry. The sample holds 23,000 or so distinct CDR3 sequences, roughly a third seen once. The sequencing input was esophageal tumor tissue. The receptors stem from a female donor with esophageal squamous cell carcinoma.

Ten or more counts support this clonotype. This chain links TRBV14 with TRBJ1-3; no definite D call. This CDR3 contains 17 residues. With 0 bases removed from V and 1 base from J, the gap between germline ends came to 13 bases. The V gene's germline CDR1 is SGHDN and CDR2 FVKESK. CDR3 sequence: CASSQDGGFGSGNTIYF. CDR3 nucleotide sequence: TGTGCCAGCAGCCAAGATGGAGGGTTTGGGTCTGGAAACACCATATATTTT.

The rearrangement links TRBV5-4 to TRBJ2-1; D gene uncertain. The end of the DNA is better explained by TRBJ2-7, so the J call may be wrong. Germline V CDR1 and CDR2: SGHNT, YYREEE (reference sequence). The CDR3 has 18 amino acids. CDR3 residues: CASSRPGAVRSSYNEQYF. The CDR3, as DNA: TGTGCCAGCAGTCGACCGGGCGCAGTGAGAAGCTCCTACAATGAGCAGTACTTC.

This clonotype was counted at least ten times. The chain has TRBV5-1 and TRBJ1-4, with a possible D match to TRBD1 (6 bases). The CDR3 consists of 15 residues. From germline, CDR1 is SGHRS and CDR2 YFSETQ. The V end lost 4 bases, the J end lost 5 bases, and 15 bases lay between the germline ends. CDR3 sequence reads: CASSEDSPFNEKLFF. CDR3 nucleotide sequence: TGCGCCAGCAGCGAGGACAGTCCATTCAATGAAAAACTGTTTTTT. Complete variable domain (other parts from reference TRBV5-1 and TRBJ1-4): KAGVTQTPRYLIKTRGQQVTLSCSPISGHRSVSWYQQTPGQGLQFLFEYFSETQRNKGNFPGRFSGRQFSNSRSEMNVSTLELGDSALYLCASSEDSPFNEKLFFGSGTQLSVL.

The genes are TRBV19 and TRBJ2-3; D gene uncertain. Trimming left V 0 bases short and J 5 bases short, with 6 bases between. Germline CDR1 and CDR2: LNHDA and SQIVND (reference sequence). The CDR3 is made up of 13 amino acids. The CDR3 region is CASSIDPRDTQYF. CDR3 DNA: TGTGCCAGTAGTATAGACCCAAGAGATACGCAGTATTTT.

Notes on this clonotype: In this CDR3 the conserved last residue, phenylalanine or tryptophan, is missing, so a read error is likely. It is unclear where the CDR3 begins or ends on the DNA, so no DNA is shown, and the CDR3 is as TCRdb lists it. J is TRBJ2-6 and V is TRBV6-2 or TRBV6-3. Germline V lookup: CDR1 MNHEY, CDR2 SVGEGT. The CDR3 is 9 amino acids in total, end residues counted. The CDR3 loop is CASSYPQMG.

This clonotype is medium-sized (0.01 to 0.1%) within its sample. This chain joins TRBV10-2 and TRBJ1-1; D ambiguous. V was pared by 3 bases and J by 5 bases, with 10 bases between. CDR1 is WSHSY, CDR2 SAAADI, per germline. This CDR3 has 13 residues. The chain's CDR3 is CASSDMVMTEAFF. CDR3 bases: TGCGCCAGCAGTGATATGGTGATGACTGAAGCTTTCTTT.

The V gene is TRBV29-1, the J gene TRBJ1-1; TRBD1 aligns across 12 bases. This CDR3 has 15 amino acids. Unmatched junction bases numbered 6, after V lost 6 bases and J lost 1 base. Looked up from germline, CDR1 is SQVTM and CDR2 is ANQGSEA. CDR3 residues: CSVPGTGGRNTEAFF. The CDR3 DNA follows: TGCAGCGTCCCCGGGACAGGGGGCCGGAACACTGAAGCTTTCTTT.

This clonotype has only one observation. The chain has TRBV10-1 and TRBJ1-1; D may be TRBD1 (6 bases). V lost 6 bases and J 1 base, leaving 15 bases between the germline ends. Germline loops: CDR1 WNHNN, CDR2 SYGVQD (reference sequence). The CDR3 is made up of 15 amino acids. The CDR3 DNA reads TGCGCCAGCAGCCTTGGGGGGCCGGGGAACACTGAAGCTTTCTTT. It specifies CASSLGGPGNTEAFF.

Details on this clonotype: A read error is likely, as this CDR3 ends without the conserved phenylalanine or tryptophan. No DNA is shown, since the ends of the CDR3 on it are uncertain; the CDR3 is the one TCRdb lists. The rearrangement links TRBV6-2 or TRBV6-3 to TRBJ2-1; the D call in the table, TRBD1, was not verified against the DNA. CDR1 is MNHEY, CDR2 SVGEGT, per germline. Including both end residues, the CDR3 is 15 amino acids long. CDR3 residues: CASRTGHPAPTSSTS.

Within the sample, this clonotype is medium-sized. J is TRBJ1-1 and V is TRBV7-8; TRBD1 is a possible D gene (5 bases). Trimming shortened V by 5 bases and J by 5 bases, and 18 bases separated the two germline ends. CDR1 and CDR2 from the germline V gene are SGHVS and FQNEAQ. CDR3 length: 15 residues. In DNA, the CDR3 is TGTGCCAGCAGCCCATTCCAGGGTAGTGGAACTGAAGCTTTCTTT. Translation: CASSPFQGSGTEAFF.

This clonotype was seen ten or more times. V is TRBV27 and J is TRBJ2-5; TRBD2 is a possible D gene (5 bases). The germline V gene has CDR1 MNHEY and CDR2 SMNVEV (reference sequence). This CDR3 is 14 amino acids long. The ends were cut back, 0 bases at V and 5 bases at J, with 10 bases in the middle. DNA for the CDR3: TGTGCCAGCAGTTTATCGACTATCCCCGAGACCCAGTACTTC. Translated, it gives CASSLSTIPETQYF.

V gene TRBV7-2 combines with J gene TRBJ1-5; weak D call: TRBD1 (5 bases). The CDR3 has 15 amino acids. Germline lookup yields CDR1 SGHTA and CDR2 FQGNSA. Trimming left V 1 base short and J 2 bases short, with 9 bases between. CDR3 bases: TGTGCCAGCAGCTTAGGGGGGAAAGGCAATCAGCCCCAGCATTTT. It is translated as CASSLGGKGNQPQHF.

The chain recombines TRBV7-6 with TRBJ1-2; TRBD1 matches 7 bases. V lost 2 bases and J lost 3; bases outside the gene matches: 6. This CDR3 has 15 residues. Per the germline V gene, CDR1 is SGHVS and CDR2 is FNYEAQ. In DNA, the CDR3 is TGTGCCAGCAGCTTATTTCGACAGGGTGACTATGGCTACACCTTC. Amino acid sequence: CASSLFRQGDYGYTF.

In the case of this clonotype: A much larger clone is a single base away; this may be a read error. This chain joins TRBV7-2 and TRBJ2-6; D is uncertain. Germline lookup yields CDR1 SGHTA and CDR2 FQGNSA. V lost 1 base and J 18 bases, leaving 4 bases between the germline ends. CDR3 length: 9 residues. CDR3 nucleotide sequence: TGTGCCAGCAGCTTAGTCTGGACTTTC. As protein: CASSLVWTF.

This clonotype was seen ten or more times. The chain links TRBV27 to TRBJ2-7; TRBD2 agrees at 8 bases. Germline V lookup: CDR1 MNHEY, CDR2 SMNVEV (reference sequence). V was clipped by 5 bases and J by 1 base; unmatched bases: 13. The CDR3 is made up of 17 amino acids. CDR3 nucleotides: TGTGCCAGCAGTAGACCGGGACTAGGCCTGGATTCCTACGAGCAGTACTTC. It encodes CASSRPGLGLDSYEQYF.

This clonotype appeared many times. The chain's CDR3 is CASSSATKNIQYF. The CDR3, as DNA: TGTGCCAGCAGTTCTGCAACCAAAAACATTCAGTACTTC. This chain joins TRBV6-1 and TRBJ2-4; D is unresolved. The germline V and J ends were trimmed by 5 bases and 2 bases, with 7 bases remaining between them. Looked up from germline, CDR1 is MNHNS and CDR2 is SASEGT. This CDR3 spans 13 amino acids.

This clonotype was recorded a few times. The V gene is TRBV6-2 or TRBV6-3, the J gene TRBJ1-1; D uncertain. Between the trimmed V and J ends, which lost 1 base and 0 bases, there was a span of 6 bases. CDR1 and CDR2 from the germline V gene are MNHEY and SVGEGT. The CDR3 runs 14 residues. The CDR3 loop reads CASSYFRLNTEAFF. DNA of the CDR3: TGTGCCAGCAGTTACTTTCGCCTGAACACTGAAGCTTTCTTT.

This clonotype was recorded a few times. This chain uses TRBV7-8 with TRBJ2-1; 7 bases agree with TRBD1. The CDR3 consists of 16 residues. The ends lost 2 bases at V and 0 bases at J; junction bases unmatched: 4. In germline, CDR1 is SGHVS, CDR2 FQNEAQ. The CDR3 reads CASSLTGETSYNEQFF. CDR3 DNA sequence: TGTGCCAGCAGCTTAACAGGGGAGACCTCCTACAATGAGCAGTTCTTC. The full variable domain, its missing parts supplied by reference TRBV7-8 and TRBJ2-1, is GAGVSQSPRYKVAKRGQDVALRCDPISGHVSLFWYQQALGQGPEFLTYFQNEAQLDKSGLPSDRFFAERPEGSVSTLKIQRTQQEDSAVYLCASSLTGETSYNEQFFGPGTRLTVL.